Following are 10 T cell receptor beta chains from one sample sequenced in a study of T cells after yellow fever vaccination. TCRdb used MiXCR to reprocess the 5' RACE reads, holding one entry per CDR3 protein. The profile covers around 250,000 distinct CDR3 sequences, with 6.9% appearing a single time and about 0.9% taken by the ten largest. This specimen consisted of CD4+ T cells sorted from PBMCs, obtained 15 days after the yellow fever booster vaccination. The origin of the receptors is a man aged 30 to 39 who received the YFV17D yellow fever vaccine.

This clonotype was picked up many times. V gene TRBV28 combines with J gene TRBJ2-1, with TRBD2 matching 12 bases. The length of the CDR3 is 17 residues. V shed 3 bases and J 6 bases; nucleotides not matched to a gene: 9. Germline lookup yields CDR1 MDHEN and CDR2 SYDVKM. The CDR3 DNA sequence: TGTGCCAGCAGTTTGGTCGCTCTAGCGGGAGGGCCCAATGAGCAGTTCTTC. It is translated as CASSLVALAGGPNEQFF.

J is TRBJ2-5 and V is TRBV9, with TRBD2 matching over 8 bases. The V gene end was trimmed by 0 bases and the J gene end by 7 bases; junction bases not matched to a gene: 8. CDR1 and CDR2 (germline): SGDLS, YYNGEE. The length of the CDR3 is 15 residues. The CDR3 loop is CASSVGDPGRGTQYF. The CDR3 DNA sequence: TGTGCCAGCAGCGTAGGGGACCCCGGGAGGGGGACCCAGTACTTC.

This CDR3 reads CASSQGLVFSETQYF. The CDR3 DNA reads TGCGCCAGCAGTCAAGGACTAGTCTTCTCCGAGACCCAGTACTTC. The genes are TRBV5-1 and TRBJ2-5; 7 nucleotides agree with TRBD2. The CDR3 has 15 residues. Looked up from germline, CDR1 is SGHRS and CDR2 is YFSETQ. V was clipped by 5 bases and J by 5 bases; unmatched bases: 12.

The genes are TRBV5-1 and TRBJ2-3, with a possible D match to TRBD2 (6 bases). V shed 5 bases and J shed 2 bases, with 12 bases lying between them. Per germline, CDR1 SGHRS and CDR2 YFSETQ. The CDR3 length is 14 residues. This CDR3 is CASSRRVDTDTQYF. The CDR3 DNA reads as TGCGCCAGCAGTAGGAGGGTTGACACAGATACGCAGTATTTT.

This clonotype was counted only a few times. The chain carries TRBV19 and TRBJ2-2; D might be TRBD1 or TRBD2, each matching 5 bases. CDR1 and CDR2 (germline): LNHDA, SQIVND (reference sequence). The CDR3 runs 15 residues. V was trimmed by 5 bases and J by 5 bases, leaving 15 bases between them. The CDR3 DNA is TGTGCCAGTAGTCCGTGGGGGACGGTAACCGGGGAGCTGTTTTTT. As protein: CASSPWGTVTGELFF.

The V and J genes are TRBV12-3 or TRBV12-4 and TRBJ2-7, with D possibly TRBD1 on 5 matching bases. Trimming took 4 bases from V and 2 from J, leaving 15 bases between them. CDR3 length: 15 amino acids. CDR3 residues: CASSWSQVGTYEQYF. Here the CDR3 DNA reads TGTGCCAGCAGTTGGTCACAGGTAGGAACCTACGAGCAGTACTTC.

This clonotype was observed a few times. The CDR3 region is CSAERDYEQYF. DNA for the CDR3: TGCAGTGCTGAACGGGACTACGAGCAGTACTTC. The V gene is TRBV20-1, the J gene TRBJ2-7, with D perhaps matching TRBD2 (5 bases). Germline CDR1 reads DFQATT; CDR2 reads SNEGSKA (reference sequence). CDR3 length equals 11 residues. V shed 5 bases and J shed 3 bases, with 8 bases lying between them.

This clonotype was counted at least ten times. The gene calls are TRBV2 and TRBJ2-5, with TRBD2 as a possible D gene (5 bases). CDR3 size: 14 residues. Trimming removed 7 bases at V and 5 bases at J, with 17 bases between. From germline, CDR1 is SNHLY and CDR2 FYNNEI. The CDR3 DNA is TGTGCCAGCAAGCGCTCCGGAGGAGAGGAGACCCAGTACTTC. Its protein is CASKRSGGEETQYF.

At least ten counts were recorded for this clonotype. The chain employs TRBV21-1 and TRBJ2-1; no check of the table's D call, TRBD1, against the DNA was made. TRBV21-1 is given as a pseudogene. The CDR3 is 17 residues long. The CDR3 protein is CASSIKPATQVVDEQFF. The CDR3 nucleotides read TGTGCCAGCAGCATCAAGCCGGCCACACAGGTTGTCGATGAGCAGTTCTTC.

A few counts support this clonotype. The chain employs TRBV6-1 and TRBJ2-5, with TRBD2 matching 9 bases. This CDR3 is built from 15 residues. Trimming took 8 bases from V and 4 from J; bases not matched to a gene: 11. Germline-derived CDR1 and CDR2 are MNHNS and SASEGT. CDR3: CASRRSVAGVETQYF. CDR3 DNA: TGTGCCAGCCGCAGGTCGGTAGCGGGAGTAGAGACCCAGTACTTC.